This T cell receptor (beta chain) was captured in a study of T cells in Graves' hyperthyroidism and ophthalmopathy. This clonotype was detected ten times or more. The germline V gene encodes CDR1 SEHNR and CDR2 FQNEAQ (reference sequence). Trimming cost V 1 base and J 7 bases, with 13 bases left between them. The CDR3 covers 14 residues. TCR beta CDR3 region amplification was performed from RNA transcripts. A first-round RT-PCR of the TCR CDR3 used the HTBI primer set. A single record per CDR3 protein comes from TCRdb applying MiXCR to the multiplex PCR reads. The sample contains approximately 410,000 distinct CDR3 sequences, roughly 15% of which appear only once.

This chain joins TRBV7-9 and TRBJ1-1; D uncertain. The sequenced material came from blood. The sequence came from a man between 18 and 35 years old with Graves' ophthalmopathy. The CDR3 bases are TGTGCCAGCAGCTTAGACGATGCCGGGGATGAAGCTTTCTTT. Translated, it gives CASSLDDAGDEAFF.